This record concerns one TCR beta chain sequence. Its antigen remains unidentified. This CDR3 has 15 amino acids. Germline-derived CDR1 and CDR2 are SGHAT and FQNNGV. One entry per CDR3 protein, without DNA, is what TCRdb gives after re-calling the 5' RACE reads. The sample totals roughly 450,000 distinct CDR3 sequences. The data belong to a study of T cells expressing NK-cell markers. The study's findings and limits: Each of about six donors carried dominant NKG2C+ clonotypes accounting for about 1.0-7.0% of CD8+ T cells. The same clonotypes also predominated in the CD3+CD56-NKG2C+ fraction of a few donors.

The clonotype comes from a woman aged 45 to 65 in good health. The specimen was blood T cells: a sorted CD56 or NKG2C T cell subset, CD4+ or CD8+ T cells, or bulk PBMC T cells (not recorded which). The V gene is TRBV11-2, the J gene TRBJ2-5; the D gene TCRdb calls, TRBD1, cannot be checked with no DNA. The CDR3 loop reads CASSPTGTEAETQYF. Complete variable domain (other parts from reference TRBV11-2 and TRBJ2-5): EAGVAQSPRYKIIEKRQSVAFWCNPISGHATLYWYQQILGQGPKLLIQFQNNGVVDDSQLPKDRFSAERLKGVDSTLKIQPAKLEDSAVYLCASSPTGTEAETQYFGPGTRLLVL.